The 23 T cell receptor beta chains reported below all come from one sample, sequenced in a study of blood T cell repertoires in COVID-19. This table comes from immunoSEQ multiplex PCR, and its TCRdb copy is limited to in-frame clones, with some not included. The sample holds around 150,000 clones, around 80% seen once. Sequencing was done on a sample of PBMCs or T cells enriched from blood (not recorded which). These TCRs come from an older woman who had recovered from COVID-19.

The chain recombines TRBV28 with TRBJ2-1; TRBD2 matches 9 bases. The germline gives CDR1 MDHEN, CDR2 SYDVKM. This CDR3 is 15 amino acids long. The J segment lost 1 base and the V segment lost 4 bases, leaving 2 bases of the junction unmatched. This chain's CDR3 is CASSSTSGSYNEQFF. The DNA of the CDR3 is TGTGCCAGCAGTTCGACTAGCGGTTCCTACAATGAGCAGTTCTTC.

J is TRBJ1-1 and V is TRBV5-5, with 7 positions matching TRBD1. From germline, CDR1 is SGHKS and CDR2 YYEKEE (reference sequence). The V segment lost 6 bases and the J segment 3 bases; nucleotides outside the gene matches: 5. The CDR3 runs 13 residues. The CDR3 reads CASMIQGHTEAFF. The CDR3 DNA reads TGTGCCAGCATGATACAGGGGCACACTGAAGCTTTCTTT.

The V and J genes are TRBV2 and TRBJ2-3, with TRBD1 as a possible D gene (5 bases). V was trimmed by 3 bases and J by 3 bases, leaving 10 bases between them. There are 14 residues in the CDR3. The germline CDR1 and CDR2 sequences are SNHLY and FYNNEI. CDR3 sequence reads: CASSDREGTDTQYF. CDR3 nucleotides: TGTGCCAGCAGTGACAGGGAAGGGACAGATACGCAGTATTTT.

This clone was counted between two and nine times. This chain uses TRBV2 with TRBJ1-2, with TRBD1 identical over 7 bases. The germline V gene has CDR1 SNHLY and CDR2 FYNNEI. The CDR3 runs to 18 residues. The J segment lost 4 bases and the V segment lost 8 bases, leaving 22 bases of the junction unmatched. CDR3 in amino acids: CASREGWGFYQGGYGYTF. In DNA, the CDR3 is TGTGCCAGCCGAGAGGGCTGGGGCTTTTATCAGGGGGGCTATGGCTACACCTTC.

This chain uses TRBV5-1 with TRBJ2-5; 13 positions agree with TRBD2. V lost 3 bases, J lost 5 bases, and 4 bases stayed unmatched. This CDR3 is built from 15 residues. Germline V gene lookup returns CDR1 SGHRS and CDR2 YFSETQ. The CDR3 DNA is TGCGCCAGCAGCTCAGGGACTAGCGGGGTGGAGACCCAGTACTTC. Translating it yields CASSSGTSGVETQYF.

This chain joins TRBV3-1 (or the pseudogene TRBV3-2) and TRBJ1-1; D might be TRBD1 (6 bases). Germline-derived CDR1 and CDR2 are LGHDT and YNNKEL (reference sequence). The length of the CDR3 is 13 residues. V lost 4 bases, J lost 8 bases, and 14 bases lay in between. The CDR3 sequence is CASSRRMGAEAFF. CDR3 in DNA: TGTGCCAGCAGCCGACGGATGGGGGCCGAAGCTTTCTTT.

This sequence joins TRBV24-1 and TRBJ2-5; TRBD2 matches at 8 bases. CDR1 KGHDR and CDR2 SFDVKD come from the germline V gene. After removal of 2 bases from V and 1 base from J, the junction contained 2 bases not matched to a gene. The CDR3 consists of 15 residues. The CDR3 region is CATSDSGGPQETQYF. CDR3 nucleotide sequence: TGTGCCACCAGTGATTCGGGGGGGCCCCAAGAGACCCAGTACTTC.

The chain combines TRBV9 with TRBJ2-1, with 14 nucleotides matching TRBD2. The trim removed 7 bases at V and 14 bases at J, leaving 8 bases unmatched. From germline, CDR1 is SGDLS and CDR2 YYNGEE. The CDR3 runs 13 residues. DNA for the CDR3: TGTGCCAGCGAGGGACTAGCGGGAGAATTCAAGTTCTTC. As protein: CASEGLAGEFKFF.

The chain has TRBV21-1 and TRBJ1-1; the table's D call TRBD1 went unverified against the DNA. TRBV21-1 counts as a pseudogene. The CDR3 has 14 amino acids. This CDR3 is CARRQGKRNTEAFF. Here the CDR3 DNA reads TGTGCCAGGCGACAGGGTAAACGGAACACTGAAGCTTTCTTT.

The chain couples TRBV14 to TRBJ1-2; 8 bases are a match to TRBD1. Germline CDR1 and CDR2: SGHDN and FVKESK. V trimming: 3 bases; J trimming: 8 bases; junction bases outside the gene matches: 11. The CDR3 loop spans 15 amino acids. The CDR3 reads CASSQAGQGISGYTF. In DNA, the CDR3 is TGTGCCAGCAGCCAGGCTGGACAGGGAATTTCAGGCTACACCTTC. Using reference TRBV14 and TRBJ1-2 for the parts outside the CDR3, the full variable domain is EAGVTQFPSHSVIEKGQTVTLRCDPISGHDNLYWYRRVMGKEIKFLLHFVKESKQDESGMPNNRFLAERTGGTYSTLKVQPAELEDSGVYFCASSQAGQGISGYTFGSGTRLTVV.

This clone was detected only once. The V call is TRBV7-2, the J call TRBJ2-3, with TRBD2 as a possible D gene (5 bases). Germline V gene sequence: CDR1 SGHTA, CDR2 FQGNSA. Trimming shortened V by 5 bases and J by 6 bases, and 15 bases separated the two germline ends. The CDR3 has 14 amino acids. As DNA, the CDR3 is TGTGCCAGCAGCCCACTAGGGCCGGGTGATACGCAGTATTTT. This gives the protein CASSPLGPGDTQYF.

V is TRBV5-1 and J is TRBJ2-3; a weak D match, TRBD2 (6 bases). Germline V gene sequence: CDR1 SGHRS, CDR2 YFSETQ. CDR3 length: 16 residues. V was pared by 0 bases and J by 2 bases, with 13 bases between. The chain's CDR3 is CASSLDGTATTDTQYF. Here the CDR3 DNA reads TGCGCCAGCAGCTTGGATGGGACTGCCACCACAGATACGCAGTATTTT.

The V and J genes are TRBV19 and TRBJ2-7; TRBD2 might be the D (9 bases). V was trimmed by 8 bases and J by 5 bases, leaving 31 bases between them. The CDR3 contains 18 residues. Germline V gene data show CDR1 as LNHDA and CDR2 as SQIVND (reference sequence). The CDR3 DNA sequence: TGTGCCAGTTCGACCTTGACAGGGGCTAGCGGGATGCATCACGAGCAGTACTTC. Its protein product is CASSTLTGASGMHHEQYF. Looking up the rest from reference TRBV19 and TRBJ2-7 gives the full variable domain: DGGITQSPKYLFRKEGQNVTLSCEQNLNHDAMYWYRQDPGQGLRLIYYSQIVNDFQKGDIAEGYSVSREKKESFPLTVTSAQKNPTAFYLCASSTLTGASGMHHEQYFGPGTRLTVT.

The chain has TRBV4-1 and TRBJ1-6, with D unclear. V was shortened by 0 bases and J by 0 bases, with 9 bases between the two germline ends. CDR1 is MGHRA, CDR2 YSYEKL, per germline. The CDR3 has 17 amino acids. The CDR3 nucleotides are TGCGCCAGCAGCCAAGATTACAGAAGCTCCTATAATTCACCCCTCCACTTT. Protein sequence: CASSQDYRSSYNSPLHF.

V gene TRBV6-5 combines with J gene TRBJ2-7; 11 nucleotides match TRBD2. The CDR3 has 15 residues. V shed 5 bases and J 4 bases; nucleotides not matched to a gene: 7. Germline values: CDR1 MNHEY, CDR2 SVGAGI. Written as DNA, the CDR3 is TGTGCCAGCAGTAAGTTAGCGGGAGGGACGTACGAGCAGTACTTC. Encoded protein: CASSKLAGGTYEQYF.

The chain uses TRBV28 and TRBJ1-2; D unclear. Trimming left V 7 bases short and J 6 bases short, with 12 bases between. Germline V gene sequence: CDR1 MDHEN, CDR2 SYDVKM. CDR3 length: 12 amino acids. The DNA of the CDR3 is TGTGCCAGCACCTTTAAACAGAATGGCTACACCTTC. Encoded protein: CASTFKQNGYTF.

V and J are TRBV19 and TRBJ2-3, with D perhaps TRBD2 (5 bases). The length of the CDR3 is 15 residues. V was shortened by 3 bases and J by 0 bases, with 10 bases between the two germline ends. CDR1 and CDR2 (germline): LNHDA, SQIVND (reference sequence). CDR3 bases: TGTGCCAGTAGTATGCGGGCCGCTAGCACAGATACGCAGTATTTT. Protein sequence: CASSMRAASTDTQYF. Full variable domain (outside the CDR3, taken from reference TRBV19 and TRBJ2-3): DGGITQSPKYLFRKEGQNVTLSCEQNLNHDAMYWYRQDPGQGLRLIYYSQIVNDFQKGDIAEGYSVSREKKESFPLTVTSAQKNPTAFYLCASSMRAASTDTQYFGPGTRLTVL.

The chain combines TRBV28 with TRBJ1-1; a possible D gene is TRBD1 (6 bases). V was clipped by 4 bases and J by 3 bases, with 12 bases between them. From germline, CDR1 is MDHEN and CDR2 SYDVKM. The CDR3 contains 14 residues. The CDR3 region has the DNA TGTGCCAGCAGTTCCAAGGGGGGGGACACTGAAGCTTTCTTT. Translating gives CASSSKGGDTEAFF.

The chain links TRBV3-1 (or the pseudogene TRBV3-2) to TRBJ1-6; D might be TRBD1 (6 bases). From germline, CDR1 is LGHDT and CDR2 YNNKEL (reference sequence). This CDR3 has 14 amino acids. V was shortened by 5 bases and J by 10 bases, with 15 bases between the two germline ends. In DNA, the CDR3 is TGTGCCAGCAGCTCTCCCCAGGGGAGATCACCCCTCCACTTT. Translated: CASSSPQGRSPLHF.

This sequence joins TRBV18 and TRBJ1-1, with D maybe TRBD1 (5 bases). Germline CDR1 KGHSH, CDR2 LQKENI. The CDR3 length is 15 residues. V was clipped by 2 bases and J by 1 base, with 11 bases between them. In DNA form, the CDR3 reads TGTGCCAGCTCACCATCCAGGGAGGCGAACACTGAAGCTTTCTTT. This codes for CASSPSREANTEAFF.

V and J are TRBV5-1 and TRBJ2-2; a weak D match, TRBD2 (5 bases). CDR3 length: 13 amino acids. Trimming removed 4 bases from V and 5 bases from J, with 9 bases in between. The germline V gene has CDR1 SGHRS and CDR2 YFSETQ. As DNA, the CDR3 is TGCGCCAGCAGCGGGAGCGAGACCGGGGAGCTGTTTTTT. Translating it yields CASSGSETGELFF. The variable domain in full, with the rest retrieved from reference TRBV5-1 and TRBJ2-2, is KAGVTQTPRYLIKTRGQQVTLSCSPISGHRSVSWYQQTPGQGLQFLFEYFSETQRNKGNFPGRFSGRQFSNSRSEMNVSTLELGDSALYLCASSGSETGELFFGEGSRLTVL.

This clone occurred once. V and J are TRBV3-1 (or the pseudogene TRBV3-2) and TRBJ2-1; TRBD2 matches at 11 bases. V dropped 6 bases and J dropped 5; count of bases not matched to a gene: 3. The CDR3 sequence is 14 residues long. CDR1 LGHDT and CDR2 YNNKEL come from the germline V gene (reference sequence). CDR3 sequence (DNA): TGTGCCAGCAGGGGACTAGCGGAACACAATGAGCAGTTCTTC. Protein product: CASRGLAEHNEQFF.

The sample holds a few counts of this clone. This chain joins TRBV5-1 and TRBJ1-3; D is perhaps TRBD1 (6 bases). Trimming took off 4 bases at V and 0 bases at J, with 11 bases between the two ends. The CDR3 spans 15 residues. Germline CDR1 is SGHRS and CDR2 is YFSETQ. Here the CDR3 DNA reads TGCGCCAGCAGCGTAACAGGGAGCTCTGGAAACACCATATATTTT. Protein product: CASSVTGSSGNTIYF.